This record concerns one T cell receptor (beta chain) sequence. A few counts support this clonotype. Its antigen is currently not known. There are no base qualities to consult, and no much larger clone falls within one base. The sample comes from a study of T-cell memory formation after mild COVID-19 (dated by TCRdb to the early 2020s). About the study as a whole: Most TCR sequence clusters were specific to one of the two donors. In two donors, T-cell clones that expanded and contracted after mild COVID-19 were followed by sequencing TCRalpha and TCRbeta repertoires longitudinally. The cohort was made up of two young adult volunteers, one female and one male, who were previously healthy.

On the study overall, not on this receptor specifically: The study included only a couple of mild cases, and larger cohorts that include severe cases with pre-infection samples were judged to be necessary. SARS-CoV-2 specificity was not confirmed for the second-wave clones peaking on day 37. Contracting CD4+ clones were found mainly in CM and EM memory subsets, while CD8+ clones were enriched in EMRA. From day 15 to 85, contracting clones showed balanced CD4/CD8 phenotypes, whereas a second wave of clones that expanded from day 15 to 37 leaned towards CD4+. Some responding clones were found in pre-infection memory, which suggests that pre-existing cross-reactive memory T cells took part in the SARS-CoV-2 response.

Ficoll-Paque density gradient centrifugation was used to isolate PBMCs. The CDR3 measures 14 amino acids from cysteine to phenylalanine. Of all the DNA, just the CDR3 is kept, 42 bases in frame from base 1. CDR1 and CDR2, looked up from the germline V gene, are MDHEN and SYDVKM. Relative to germline, V is missing 10 bases and J is missing 6 bases, with 9 bases of the junction outside any gene match. Instrument on record: Illumina NovaSeq 6000. cDNA libraries for TCRalpha and TCRbeta were prepared by 5'RACE using constant-segment primers, with sample barcodes and unique molecular identifiers added. RNA was extracted from every sample with Trizol reagent. Amplification of the libraries took two PCR steps, and the second step added a second sample barcode plus Illumina TruSeq adapters. Sequencing of the libraries was done on an Illumina NovaSeq, producing 2 x 150 bp paired-end reads. As for the original processing: With migec v1.2.7, reads were demultiplexed and then collapsed into UMI-guided consensus sequences. With mixcr v2.1.11, UMI consensuses were aligned to TRA and TRB V and J templates and assembled into clonotypes. A clonotype was counted as expanded or contracted only if both edgeR and NoisET called the change significant, with noise models trained on biological replicates. edgeR calls used a false discovery rate-adjusted p below 0.01 and a log2 fold-change threshold of 1. PCA with hierarchical clustering of max-normalized trajectories of the 1000 most abundant clonotypes was used as exploratory dynamics analysis. Separately sequenced CD4+ and CD8+ repertoires were used to assign a CD4 or CD8 phenotype to each responding clone. The public reads were run again by TCRdb, first through fastp at Q25 and then through MiXCR, and only productive beta chains were kept. A single entry per CDR3 protein holds the most common genes and DNA from its merged rows. TCRdb, rather than the study authors, made the V and J calls. Here the sample has more than 300,000 distinct CDR3 sequences; 20% to 25% occur a single time. Of the sample, under 25% falls within the top ten clones.

The rearrangement combines TRBV28 with TRBJ1-5; 10 junctional bases match TRBD1. The sequence was collected from a man between 18 and 35 years old who had mild COVID-19 (a few samples of this study predate the infection). The sample titles of this study are shuffled in the database, so cell type and time point are left out; the donor was told from shared clones. The specimen was PBMCs or a T cell subset sorted from them (not recorded which). The DNA sequence is as follows: TGTGCCATCCGGGACAGGGGTTCGGGTCAGCCCCAGCATTTT. Its protein reads: CAIRDRGSGQPQHF.